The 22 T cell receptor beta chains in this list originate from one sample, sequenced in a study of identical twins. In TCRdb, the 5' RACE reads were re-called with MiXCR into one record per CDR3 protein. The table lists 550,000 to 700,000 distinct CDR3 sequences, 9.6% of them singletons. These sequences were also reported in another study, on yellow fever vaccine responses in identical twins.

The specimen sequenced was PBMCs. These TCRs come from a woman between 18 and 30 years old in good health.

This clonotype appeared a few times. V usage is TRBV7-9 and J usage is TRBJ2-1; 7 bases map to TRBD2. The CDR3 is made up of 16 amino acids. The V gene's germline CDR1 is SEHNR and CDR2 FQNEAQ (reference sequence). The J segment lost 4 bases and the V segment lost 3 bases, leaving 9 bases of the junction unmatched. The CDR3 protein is CASSFNRGGAYNEQFF. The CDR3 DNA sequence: TGTGCCAGCAGCTTTAACCGCGGGGGAGCTTACAATGAGCAGTTCTTC.

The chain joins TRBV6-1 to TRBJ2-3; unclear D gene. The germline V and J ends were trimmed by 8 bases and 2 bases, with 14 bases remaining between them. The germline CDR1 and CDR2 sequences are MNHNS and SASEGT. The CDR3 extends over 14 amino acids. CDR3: CASSLRPPTDTQYF. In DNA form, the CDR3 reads TGTGCCAGCTCCCTGCGGCCACCCACAGATACGCAGTATTTT.

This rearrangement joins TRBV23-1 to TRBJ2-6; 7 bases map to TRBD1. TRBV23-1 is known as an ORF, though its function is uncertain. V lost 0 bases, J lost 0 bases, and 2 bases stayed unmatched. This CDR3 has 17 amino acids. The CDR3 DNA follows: TGCGCCAGCAGTCAATCATCAGGGGGCTCTGGGGCCAACGTCCTGACTTTC. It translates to CASSQSSGGSGANVLTF.

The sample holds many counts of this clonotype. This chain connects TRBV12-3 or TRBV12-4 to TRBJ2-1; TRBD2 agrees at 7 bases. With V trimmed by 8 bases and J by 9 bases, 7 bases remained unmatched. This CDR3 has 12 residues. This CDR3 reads CASGRAAGEQFF. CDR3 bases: TGTGCCAGCGGGAGGGCGGCGGGTGAGCAGTTCTTC.

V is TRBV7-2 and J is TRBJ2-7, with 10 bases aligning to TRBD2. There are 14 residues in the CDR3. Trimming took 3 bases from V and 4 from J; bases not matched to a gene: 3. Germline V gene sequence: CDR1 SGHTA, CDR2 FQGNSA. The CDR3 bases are TGTGCCAGCAGCTTCGGGACTAGCGTTTACGAGCAGTACTTC. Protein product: CASSFGTSVYEQYF.

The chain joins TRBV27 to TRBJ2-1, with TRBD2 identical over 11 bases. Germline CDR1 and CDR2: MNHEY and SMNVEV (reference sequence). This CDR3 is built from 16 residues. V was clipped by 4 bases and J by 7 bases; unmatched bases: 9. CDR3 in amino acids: CASSWAIAGGPNEQFF. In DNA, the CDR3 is TGTGCCAGCAGTTGGGCTATAGCGGGAGGGCCGAATGAGCAGTTCTTC.

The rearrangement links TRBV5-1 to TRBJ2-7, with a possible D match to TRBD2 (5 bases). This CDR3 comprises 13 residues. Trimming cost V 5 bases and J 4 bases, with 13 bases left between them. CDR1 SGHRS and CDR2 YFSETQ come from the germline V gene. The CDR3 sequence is CASSYGLDYEQYF. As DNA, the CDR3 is TGCGCCAGCAGTTATGGACTGGATTACGAGCAGTACTTC. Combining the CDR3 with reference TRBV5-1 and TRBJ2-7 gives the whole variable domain KAGVTQTPRYLIKTRGQQVTLSCSPISGHRSVSWYQQTPGQGLQFLFEYFSETQRNKGNFPGRFSGRQFSNSRSEMNVSTLELGDSALYLCASSYGLDYEQYFGPGTRLTVT.

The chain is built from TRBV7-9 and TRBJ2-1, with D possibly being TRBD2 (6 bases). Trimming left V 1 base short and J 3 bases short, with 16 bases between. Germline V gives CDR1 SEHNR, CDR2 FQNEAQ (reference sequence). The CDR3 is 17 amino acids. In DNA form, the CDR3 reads TGTGCCAGCAGCTTAGGGGACGGGACTGATCACTACAATGAGCAGTTCTTC. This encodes CASSLGDGTDHYNEQFF.

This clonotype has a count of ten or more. Here the CDR3 reads CASSYPESGGTETQYF. Here the CDR3 DNA reads TGTGCCAGCAGCTATCCCGAATCGGGGGGAACAGAGACCCAGTACTTC. V and J are TRBV7-9 and TRBJ2-5; 7 bases line up with TRBD2. The length of the CDR3 is 16 residues. After removal of 4 bases from V and 4 bases from J, the junction contained 12 bases not matched to a gene. Germline V CDR1 and CDR2: SEHNR, FQNEAQ (reference sequence).

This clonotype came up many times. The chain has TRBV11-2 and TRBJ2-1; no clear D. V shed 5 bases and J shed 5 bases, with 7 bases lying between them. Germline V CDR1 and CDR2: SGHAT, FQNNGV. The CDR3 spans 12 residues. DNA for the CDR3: TGTGCCAGCAGCCTTCGTGACAATGAGCAGTTCTTC. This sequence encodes CASSLRDNEQFF.

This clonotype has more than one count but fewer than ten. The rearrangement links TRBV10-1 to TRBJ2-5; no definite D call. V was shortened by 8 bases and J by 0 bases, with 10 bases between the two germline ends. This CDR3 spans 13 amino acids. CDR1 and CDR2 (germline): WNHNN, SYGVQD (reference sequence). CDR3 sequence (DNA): TGCGCCAGCGCCGGCGACAACCAAGAGACCCAGTACTTC. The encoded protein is CASAGDNQETQYF.

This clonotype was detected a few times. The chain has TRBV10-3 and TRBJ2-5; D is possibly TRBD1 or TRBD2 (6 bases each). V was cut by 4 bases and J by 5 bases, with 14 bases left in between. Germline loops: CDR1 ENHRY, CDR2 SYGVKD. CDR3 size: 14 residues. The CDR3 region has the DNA TGTGCCATCAGTGTGGGGGGCGAGAGGGAGACCCAGTACTTC. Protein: CAISVGGERETQYF.

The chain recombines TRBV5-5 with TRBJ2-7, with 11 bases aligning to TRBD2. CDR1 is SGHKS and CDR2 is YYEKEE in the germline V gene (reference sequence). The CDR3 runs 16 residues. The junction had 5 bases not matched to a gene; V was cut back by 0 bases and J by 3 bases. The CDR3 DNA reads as TGTGCCAGCAGCTTGGCGGCTAGCGGGGGGAGCTACGAGCAGTACTTC. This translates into CASSLAASGGSYEQYF.

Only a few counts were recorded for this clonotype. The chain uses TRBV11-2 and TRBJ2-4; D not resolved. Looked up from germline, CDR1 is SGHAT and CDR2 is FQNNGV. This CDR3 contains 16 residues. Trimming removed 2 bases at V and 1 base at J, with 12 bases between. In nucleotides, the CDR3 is TGTGCCAGCAGCTTAATGATACCCGCTGCCAAAAACATTCAGTACTTC. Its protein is CASSLMIPAAKNIQYF.

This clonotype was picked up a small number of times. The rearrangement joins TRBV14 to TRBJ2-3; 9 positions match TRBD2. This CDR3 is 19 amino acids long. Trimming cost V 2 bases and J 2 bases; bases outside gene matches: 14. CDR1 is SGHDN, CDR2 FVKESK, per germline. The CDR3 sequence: CASSQIRAGGRFPTDTQYF. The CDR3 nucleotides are TGTGCCAGCAGCCAAATCAGAGCGGGAGGCCGCTTTCCCACAGATACGCAGTATTTT.

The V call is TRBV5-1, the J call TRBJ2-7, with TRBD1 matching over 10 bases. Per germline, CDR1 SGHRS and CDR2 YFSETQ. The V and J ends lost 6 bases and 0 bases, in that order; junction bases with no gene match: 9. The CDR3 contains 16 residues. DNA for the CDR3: TGCGCCAGCACCAATCCGGGACAGGGGAGCTCCTACGAGCAGTACTTC. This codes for CASTNPGQGSSYEQYF. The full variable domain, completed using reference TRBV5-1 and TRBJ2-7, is KAGVTQTPRYLIKTRGQQVTLSCSPISGHRSVSWYQQTPGQGLQFLFEYFSETQRNKGNFPGRFSGRQFSNSRSEMNVSTLELGDSALYLCASTNPGQGSSYEQYFGPGTRLTVT.

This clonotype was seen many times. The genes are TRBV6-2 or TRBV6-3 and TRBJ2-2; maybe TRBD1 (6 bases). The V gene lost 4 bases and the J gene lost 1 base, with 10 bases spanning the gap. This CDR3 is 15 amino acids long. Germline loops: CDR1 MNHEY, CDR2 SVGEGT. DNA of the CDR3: TGTGCCAGCAGTTCAAGGACAGAGAACACCGGGGAGCTGTTTTTT. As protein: CASSSRTENTGELFF.

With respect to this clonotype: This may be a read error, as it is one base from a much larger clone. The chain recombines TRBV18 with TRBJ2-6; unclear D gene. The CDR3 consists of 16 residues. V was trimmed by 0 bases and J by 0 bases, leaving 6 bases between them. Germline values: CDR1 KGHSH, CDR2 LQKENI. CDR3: CASSPPEGSGANVLTF. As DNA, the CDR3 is TGTGCCAGCTCACCACCGGAAGGCTCTGGGGCCAACGTCCTGACTTTC.

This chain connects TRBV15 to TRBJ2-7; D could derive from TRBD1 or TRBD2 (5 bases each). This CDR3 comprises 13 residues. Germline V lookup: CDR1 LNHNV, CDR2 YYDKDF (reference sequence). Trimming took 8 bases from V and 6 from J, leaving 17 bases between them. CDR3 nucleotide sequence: TGTGCCACCGGTCCGGGACCCACTGCCGAGCAGTACTTC. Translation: CATGPGPTAEQYF.

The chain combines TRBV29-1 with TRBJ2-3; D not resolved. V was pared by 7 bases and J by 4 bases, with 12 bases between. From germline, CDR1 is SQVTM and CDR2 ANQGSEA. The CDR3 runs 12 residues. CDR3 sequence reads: CSGELGSDTQYF. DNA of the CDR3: TGCAGCGGGGAACTTGGCTCAGATACGCAGTATTTT.

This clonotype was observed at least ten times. The CDR3 spells CASSTTRSGAYNEQFF. The CDR3 coding sequence is TGTGCCAGCAGCACCACTCGGAGCGGGGCCTACAATGAGCAGTTCTTC. V gene TRBV6-1 combines with J gene TRBJ2-1; 7 bases line up with TRBD2. There are 16 residues in the CDR3. J gave up 2 bases and V 6 bases, and 10 bases lay outside the gene matches. The V gene's germline CDR1 is MNHNS and CDR2 SASEGT.

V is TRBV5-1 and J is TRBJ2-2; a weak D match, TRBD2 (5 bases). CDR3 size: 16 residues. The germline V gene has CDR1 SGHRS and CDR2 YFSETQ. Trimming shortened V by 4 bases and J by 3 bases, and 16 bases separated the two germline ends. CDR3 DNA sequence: TGCGCCAGCAGCCCGATGCCCAGCGGCGACACCGGGGAGCTGTTTTTT. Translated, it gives CASSPMPSGDTGELFF.